This passage covers 22 T cell receptor beta chains from one sample sequenced in a study of beta chain features in type 1 diabetes. Expressed TCRB transcripts were sequenced after all isolated RNA was converted to cDNA. Sequencing used immunoSEQ multiplex PCR; TCRdb keeps in-frame clones, though not all of them. The data contain hundreds of thousands of clones, around 15% of them seen just once; the ten biggest clones take up approximately 0.099%. The sample comprised naive CD4+ T cells from blood. These receptors were taken from a man in his late teens or twenties in good health.

The chain combines TRBV5-4 with TRBJ2-1, with D perhaps matching TRBD2 (6 bases). Germline lookup yields CDR1 SGHNT and CDR2 YYREEE (reference sequence). With 3 bases removed from V and 5 bases from J, the gap between germline ends came to 12 bases. This CDR3 is 14 amino acids long. CDR3 sequence reads: CASSSRGGDNEQFF. CDR3 DNA: TGTGCCAGCAGCTCTCGGGGAGGTGACAATGAGCAGTTCTTC.

This clone was detected a few times. In nucleotides, the CDR3 is TGTGCCAGCAGCCCGCAAGGAGCGTCAGAGCAGTACTTC. This gives the protein CASSPQGASEQYF. This sequence joins TRBV5-4 and TRBJ2-7, with D unclear. The germline gives CDR1 SGHNT, CDR2 YYREEE (reference sequence). V shed 4 bases and J shed 7 bases, with 15 bases lying between them. The CDR3 sequence is 13 residues long.

The chain is built from TRBV5-1 and TRBJ1-2; TRBD1 aligns across 9 bases. The CDR3 is 15 residues long. The germline V gene encodes CDR1 SGHRS and CDR2 YFSETQ. The ends lost 1 base at V and 0 bases at J; junction bases unmatched: 1. CDR3 in amino acids: CASSLWDRANYGYTF. The CDR3 nucleotides are TGCGCCAGCAGCTTGTGGGACAGGGCTAACTATGGCTACACCTTC.

The chain has TRBV20-1 and TRBJ2-5; D ambiguous. CDR3 length: 11 residues. CDR1 and CDR2 from the germline V gene are DFQATT and SNEGSKA (reference sequence). DNA of the CDR3: TGCAGCGGTGTGGAGCGAGAGACCCAGTACTTC. This translates into CSGVERETQYF.

The rearrangement joins TRBV5-5 to TRBJ2-1; the D call may be TRBD1 or TRBD2 (5 bases each). The CDR3 has 11 residues. Trimming pared 0 bases from V and 15 bases from J, leaving 10 bases between. The germline CDR1 and CDR2 sequences are SGHKS and YYEKEE (reference sequence). For the CDR3, the DNA is TGTGCCAGCAGCTTGGCCAGTGGGGGGTTCTTC. This encodes CASSLASGGFF.

The chain carries TRBV9 and TRBJ1-3, with a tentative D call TRBD1 (5 bases). The CDR3 is made up of 15 amino acids. V lost 4 bases and J 0 bases, leaving 11 bases between the germline ends. Germline-derived CDR1 and CDR2 are SGDLS and YYNGEE. CDR3 in DNA: TGTGCCAGCAGCACAGACAGTCACTCTGGAAACACCATATATTTT. This translates into CASSTDSHSGNTIYF. Full variable domain (outside the CDR3, taken from reference TRBV9 and TRBJ1-3): DSGVTQTPKHLITATGQRVTLRCSPRSGDLSVYWYQQSLDQGLQFLIQYYNGEERAKGNILERFSAQQFPDLHSELNLSSLELGDSALYFCASSTDSHSGNTIYFGEGSWLTVV.

This sequence joins TRBV7-9 and TRBJ1-5; D may be TRBD1 (5 bases). Germline CDR1 is SEHNR and CDR2 is FQNEAQ (reference sequence). The CDR3 has 13 residues. V was pared by 1 base and J by 6 bases, with 7 bases between. The CDR3 region is CASSLEGSQPQHF. The CDR3 DNA reads TGTGCCAGCAGCTTAGAGGGGAGTCAGCCCCAGCATTTT.

This clone was found a few times. The CDR3 coding sequence is TGTGCCAGCTTTTCTGACAGACTTAGCAATCAGCCCCAGCATTTT. Its translation is CASFSDRLSNQPQHF. The chain carries TRBV2 and TRBJ1-5; D might be TRBD1 (5 bases). V lost 8 bases and J lost 0, with 14 bases in between. CDR3 size: 15 residues. Germline V gene lookup returns CDR1 SNHLY and CDR2 FYNNEI. Drawing the rest from reference TRBV2 and TRBJ1-5, the complete variable domain is EPEVTQTPSHQVTQMGQEVILRCVPISNHLYFYWYRQILGQKVEFLVSFYNNEISEKSEIFDDQFSVERPDGSNFTLKIRSTKLEDSAMYFCASFSDRLSNQPQHFGDGTRLSIL.

The V and J genes are TRBV7-3 and TRBJ2-3, with unresolved D. The length of the CDR3 is 12 residues. V was pared by 2 bases and J by 4 bases, with 4 bases between. Germline V gene data show CDR1 as SGHTA and CDR2 as FQGTGA. The CDR3 loop reads CASSLASDTQYF. The CDR3 region has the DNA TGTGCCAGCAGCTTAGCGTCAGATACGCAGTATTTT. Using reference TRBV7-3 and TRBJ2-3 for the parts outside the CDR3, the full variable domain is GAGVSQTPSNKVTEKGKYVELRCDPISGHTALYWYRQSLGQGPEFLIYFQGTGAADDSGLPNDRFFAVRPEGSVSTLKIQRTERGDSAVYLCASSLASDTQYFGPGTRLTVL.

This chain links TRBV19 with TRBJ2-5; a weak D match, TRBD1 (7 bases). Between the trimmed V and J ends, which lost 8 bases and 4 bases, there was a span of 14 bases. The CDR3 is 13 amino acids. Germline V gene sequence: CDR1 LNHDA, CDR2 SQIVND (reference sequence). DNA of the CDR3: TGTGCCAGTGCGGGACAGCTTTTAGAGACCCAGTACTTC. This encodes CASAGQLLETQYF.

The chain recombines TRBV2 with TRBJ1-5; no clear D gene. Germline CDR1 is SNHLY and CDR2 is FYNNEI. Trimming removed 7 bases from V and 7 bases from J, with 14 bases in between. The CDR3 covers 13 residues. As DNA, the CDR3 is TGTGCCAGCATTTGGCCGACTCGGCAGCCCCAGCATTTT. Translating it yields CASIWPTRQPQHF.

In this sample, this clone turned up a few times. The V and J genes are TRBV5-1 and TRBJ1-6; 9 positions match TRBD1. Germline-derived CDR1 and CDR2 are SGHRS and YFSETQ. V lost 4 bases to trimming and J lost 9 bases; unmatched junction nucleotides: 8. The CDR3 consists of 15 residues. CDR3 region: CASSLTGQGTSPLHF. The CDR3 region has the DNA TGCGCCAGCAGCCTCACGGGACAGGGTACTTCACCCCTCCACTTT.

The J gene is TRBJ2-2, the V gene TRBV19, with D possibly being TRBD1 (6 bases). The CDR3 is 16 residues long. Trimming left V 9 bases short and J 4 bases short, with 21 bases between. Germline CDR1 and CDR2: LNHDA and SQIVND (reference sequence). The CDR3 bases are TGTGCCAGCGCCCGTGTGGGGGCTGGCGGCACCGGGGAGCTGTTTTTT. It codes for CASARVGAGGTGELFF. Supplemented by reference TRBV19 and TRBJ2-2, the full variable domain reads DGGITQSPKYLFRKEGQNVTLSCEQNLNHDAMYWYRQDPGQGLRLIYYSQIVNDFQKGDIAEGYSVSREKKESFPLTVTSAQKNPTAFYLCASARVGAGGTGELFFGEGSRLTVL.

CDR3 sequence: CASSRGRRGNEQFF. The CDR3 DNA reads TGCGCCAGCAGCCGGGGGCGGCGGGGTAATGAGCAGTTCTTC. The chain employs TRBV4-3 and TRBJ2-1, with D perhaps TRBD1 or TRBD2 (6 bases each). The germline V gene encodes CDR1 LGHNA and CDR2 YSLEER. The CDR3 has 14 amino acids. The germline V and J ends were trimmed by 4 bases and 7 bases, with 14 bases remaining between them.

Only a few counts were recorded for this clone. Other DNA sequences in this specimen translate into the identical CDR3. The J gene is TRBJ1-5, the V gene TRBV18; D is unclear. This CDR3 comprises 12 residues. Germline V CDR1 and CDR2: KGHSH, LQKENI. V was shortened by 0 bases and J by 6 bases, with 3 bases between the two germline ends. CDR3 in amino acids: CASSPPGQPQHF. The CDR3 DNA sequence: TGTGCCAGCTCACCACCAGGTCAGCCCCAGCATTTT.

The sample holds a few counts of this clone. The J gene is TRBJ2-3, the V gene TRBV4-1; unclear D gene. The CDR3 length is 16 residues. CDR1 and CDR2 from the germline V gene are MGHRA and YSYEKL. V was clipped by 4 bases and J by 0 bases, with 14 bases between them. In DNA form, the CDR3 reads TGCGCCAGCAGCCGCGAGCCGGAGTCTAGCACAGATACGCAGTATTTT. Protein product: CASSREPESSTDTQYF.

This clone was counted a few times. The CDR3 reads CASSPSGSLYNEQFF. The CDR3 DNA follows: TGTGCCAGCAGTCCTAGCGGGAGTCTCTACAATGAGCAGTTCTTC. The chain couples TRBV6-5 to TRBJ2-1; 10 bases map to TRBD2. The germline CDR1 and CDR2 sequences are MNHEY and SVGAGI. CDR3 length equals 15 residues. Trimming cost V 5 bases and J 3 bases; bases outside gene matches: 4.

The rearrangement joins TRBV5-4 to TRBJ2-3; 9 bases match TRBD1. J gave up 2 bases and V 6 bases, and 7 bases lay outside the gene matches. The CDR3 is 15 amino acids. From germline, CDR1 is SGHNT and CDR2 YYREEE (reference sequence). The CDR3 loop is CASTRGTGYTDTQYF. The CDR3 DNA is TGTGCCAGCACCCGAGGGACAGGGTACACAGATACGCAGTATTTT.

This clone was observed a handful of times. The chain recombines TRBV4-1 with TRBJ1-5; D is unresolved. This CDR3 has 17 amino acids. The germline V gene encodes CDR1 MGHRA and CDR2 YSYEKL. The germline V and J ends were trimmed by 0 bases and 2 bases, with 14 bases remaining between them. CDR3 loop: CASSQDFFGVGNQPQHF. CDR3 sequence (DNA): TGCGCCAGCAGCCAAGACTTCTTCGGGGTGGGCAATCAGCCCCAGCATTTT.

There are a few counts of this clone. V gene TRBV7-2 combines with J gene TRBJ2-2; D is undetermined. The germline V gene encodes CDR1 SGHTA and CDR2 FQGNSA. The ends were cut back, 2 bases at V and 6 bases at J, with 10 bases in the middle. This CDR3 spans 14 amino acids. CDR3 amino acids: CASSLSWVPGELFF. DNA of the CDR3: TGTGCCAGCAGCTTATCTTGGGTGCCCGGGGAGCTGTTTTTT.

The chain couples TRBV4-2 to TRBJ1-3; D gene unclear. The V end was cut by 3 bases, the J end by 0 bases, with 9 bases between. Per the germline V gene, CDR1 is LGHNA and CDR2 is YNFKEQ. CDR3 size: 15 residues. CDR3 coding DNA: TGTGCCAGCAGCCAGGGCCCTTCCTCTGGAAACACCATATATTTT. Amino acids: CASSQGPSSGNTIYF.

The chain recombines TRBV5-1 with TRBJ2-1; no clear D gene. The germline CDR1 and CDR2 sequences are SGHRS and YFSETQ. Trimming left V 3 bases short and J 1 base short, with 11 bases between. The CDR3 has 15 residues. The CDR3 is CASSSGDGSYNEQFF. CDR3 coding DNA: TGCGCCAGCAGCTCAGGCGATGGATCCTACAATGAGCAGTTCTTC.